This T cell receptor beta chain was captured by sequencing in a study of cytomegalovirus exposure and HLA in healthy donors. General observations from the study: The study listed approximately 160 cytomegalovirus-associated TCR beta chains. A later analysis linked roughly 17,000 TCR beta sequences to HLA alleles at 0.05 false discovery rate. TCR beta V- and J-gene trimming, according to a later analysis, was linked to a missense DCLRE1C variant. Being productive about 87% or about 30% of the time was typical of most TCR beta V segments in an earlier analysis.

There are 13 residues in the CDR3. V shed 0 bases and J shed 7 bases, with 10 bases lying between them. CDR1 is KGHSH and CDR2 is LQKENI in the germline V gene. 60 Vbeta and 13 Jbeta primers were used in PCR. Some clones are missing from TCRdb's copy, which holds only in-frame ones; the method was immunoSEQ multiplex PCR. The table lists about 130,000 clones, 78% of them singletons. Concerning this clone: The antigen is not known.

Sequencing was performed on PBMCs. This clonotype was obtained from a female donor in good health and CMV-seronegative. The chain carries TRBV18 and TRBJ2-7; D not certain. The CDR3 coding sequence is TGTGCCAGCTCACCACCGGGCTTTTGGGAGCAGTACTTC. It yields the protein CASSPPGFWEQYF.